Shown below are 29 T cell receptor beta chains from a single sample sequenced in a study of CD4 T cells in relation to SARS-CoV-2 and coronaviruses (dated by TCRdb to about 2021). No antigens are known for them. CD4+ T cells from unexposed donors were collected before the COVID-19 pandemic (2011-2018). After 10 days of culture, CD4+ T cells were isolated with the EasySep CD4+ T cell isolation kit. Library creation used the immunoSEQ multiplex PCR assay. TCRdb holds this immuneACCESS table with in-frame rearrangements only. Some clones are missing; in checked studies, unresolved V genes explain under half, and the rest has no known cause. Recorded for this sample are under 25,000 clones; approximately 75% of them occurred a single time. Around 16% of the sample lies in the top ten. Sequencing used CD4+ T cells from PBMCs, cultured in vitro. Receptors were obtained from a human donor in good health.

The rearrangement links TRBV11-2 to TRBJ2-5; the D gene is possibly TRBD2 (5 bases). Germline assignment: CDR1 SGHAT and CDR2 FQNNGV. The CDR3 spans 15 residues. V lost 3 bases, J lost 3 bases, and 14 bases lay in between. The chain's CDR3 is CASSFNGVVEETQYF. CDR3 bases: TGTGCCAGCAGCTTTAACGGGGTAGTGGAAGAGACCCAGTACTTC.

The chain carries TRBV7-8 and TRBJ1-1, with 8 bases that match TRBD1. The CDR3 is 17 amino acids. In germline, CDR1 is SGHVS, CDR2 FQNEAQ. The V and J ends lost 1 base and 1 base, in that order; junction bases with no gene match: 8. CDR3 amino acids: CASSLGGQGFPNTEAFF. The CDR3, as DNA: TGTGCCAGCAGCTTAGGTGGACAGGGCTTCCCGAACACTGAAGCTTTCTTT. The full variable domain, with the rest looked up from reference TRBV7-8 and TRBJ1-1, is GAGVSQSPRYKVAKRGQDVALRCDPISGHVSLFWYQQALGQGPEFLTYFQNEAQLDKSGLPSDRFFAERPEGSVSTLKIQRTQQEDSAVYLCASSLGGQGFPNTEAFFGQGTRLTVV.

V usage is TRBV9 and J usage is TRBJ2-5; D remains unclear. There are 15 residues in the CDR3. V was shortened by 0 bases and J by 1 base, with 10 bases between the two germline ends. Germline CDR1 reads SGDLS; CDR2 reads YYNGEE. The chain's CDR3 is CASSVGGRFQETQYF. CDR3 DNA sequence: TGTGCCAGCAGCGTAGGGGGTCGATTCCAAGAGACCCAGTACTTC.

In its sample, this clone was seen a few times. V and J are TRBV6-6 and TRBJ1-3; D not resolved. Trimming shortened V by 2 bases and J by 2 bases, and 13 bases separated the two germline ends. This CDR3 has 16 residues. Germline V gene data show CDR1 as MNHNY and CDR2 as SVGAGI (reference sequence). CDR3 nucleotides: TGTGCCAGCAGTTACCCACAGAGCACAGCTGGAAACACCATATATTTT. Encoded protein: CASSYPQSTAGNTIYF.

The chain employs TRBV4-1 and TRBJ1-3; D not certain. Germline values: CDR1 MGHRA, CDR2 YSYEKL. This CDR3 is built from 15 residues. V lost 2 bases to trimming and J lost 2 bases, with 10 bases between them. The CDR3 sequence: CASSQYREAGNTIYF. The CDR3 DNA follows: TGCGCCAGCAGCCAATACCGGGAGGCTGGAAACACCATATATTTT.

The count of this clone is one. The chain joins TRBV11-3 to TRBJ2-5; D not certain. V dropped 2 bases and J dropped 4 bases, with 8 bases sitting between them. CDR1 is SGHNT and CDR2 is YENEEA in the germline V gene. This CDR3 spans 13 amino acids. CDR3 DNA sequence: TGTGCCAGCAGCTTAAACCAGAGAGAGACCCAGTACTTC. Translation: CASSLNQRETQYF.

This chain connects TRBV6-5 to TRBJ2-3; 10 bases map to TRBD2. This CDR3 region has 14 residues. Trimming cost V 7 bases and J 4 bases; bases outside gene matches: 5. The germline gives CDR1 MNHEY, CDR2 SVGAGI. Written as DNA, the CDR3 is TGTGCCAGCACGCTAGCGGGAGTGGCAGATACGCAGTATTTT. Residues: CASTLAGVADTQYF.

V usage is TRBV6-1 and J usage is TRBJ2-3; D may match TRBD1 or TRBD2 (5 bases each). The V gene lost 2 bases and the J gene lost 0 bases, with 12 bases spanning the gap. Germline loops: CDR1 MNHNS, CDR2 SASEGT. The CDR3 is 16 amino acids. As DNA, the CDR3 is TGTGCCAGCAGTGAATTTGGGGGTTCTAGCACAGATACGCAGTATTTT. This gives the protein CASSEFGGSSTDTQYF.

This CDR3 reads CASSKEEVPQETQYF. The CDR3 nucleotides are TGTGCCAGCAGCAAAGAAGAGGTTCCCCAAGAGACCCAGTACTTC. V is TRBV21-1 and J is TRBJ2-5; the table calls TRBD2, which could not be checked here. TRBV21-1 is reported as a pseudogene. There are 15 residues in the CDR3.

V is TRBV28 and J is TRBJ1-1; a possible D gene is TRBD1 (6 bases). Trimming took off 4 bases at V and 4 bases at J, with 22 bases between the two ends. The germline CDR1 and CDR2 sequences are MDHEN and SYDVKM. The CDR3 has 17 residues. CDR3 region: CASSSALANRAATEAFF. The CDR3 nucleotides are TGTGCCAGCAGTTCCGCTCTGGCAAACAGGGCCGCCACTGAAGCTTTCTTT.

The rearrangement joins TRBV12-3 or TRBV12-4 to TRBJ1-5, with a weak D call TRBD1 (6 bases). CDR3 length: 13 residues. V lost 6 bases and J lost 5, with 11 bases in between. The CDR3 loop is CASSRNRDQPQHF. CDR3 nucleotides: TGTGCCAGCAGCCGTAACAGGGATCAGCCCCAGCATTTT.

The CDR3 loop is CASSLGLAGGQLAKNIQYF. The CDR3 nucleotides read TGTGCCAGCAGCTTGGGGCTAGCGGGAGGACAATTAGCCAAAAACATTCAGTACTTC. The rearrangement joins TRBV11-2 to TRBJ2-4; 11 positions match TRBD2. V shed 3 bases and J 0 bases; nucleotides not matched to a gene: 10. Germline CDR1 SGHAT, CDR2 FQNNGV. The CDR3 is made up of 19 amino acids.

The chain is built from TRBV5-1 and TRBJ1-1; a possible D gene is TRBD1 (6 bases). The CDR3 spans 14 residues. Germline V gene lookup returns CDR1 SGHRS and CDR2 YFSETQ. V dropped 0 bases and J dropped 2 bases, with 8 bases sitting between them. CDR3 in DNA: TGCGCCAGCAGCTTGGGACAGGACAACACTGAAGCTTTCTTT. Its protein product is CASSLGQDNTEAFF.

J is TRBJ1-6 and V is TRBV9; D remains ambiguous. V dropped 4 bases and J dropped 7 bases, with 21 bases sitting between them. Germline CDR1 reads SGDLS; CDR2 reads YYNGEE. The CDR3 is 17 residues long. CDR3 DNA: TGTGCCAGCAGCCTACAACCCGGGCCGGGTAGAAATTCACCCCTCCACTTT. Translating gives CASSLQPGPGRNSPLHF.

This clone came up once. The rearrangement links TRBV10-3 to TRBJ2-2; D is perhaps TRBD1 or TRBD2 (5 bases each). V was shortened by 3 bases and J by 7 bases, with 12 bases between the two germline ends. Germline lookup yields CDR1 ENHRY and CDR2 SYGVKD. The CDR3 consists of 14 residues. CDR3 protein: CAISDYGAGGELFF. The CDR3 DNA reads TGTGCCATCAGTGATTATGGGGCGGGCGGGGAGCTGTTTTTT.

The chain joins TRBV9 to TRBJ2-2, with 9 bases fitting TRBD2. The CDR3 is made up of 16 amino acids. Per the germline V gene, CDR1 is SGDLS and CDR2 is YYNGEE. V was clipped by 4 bases and J by 3 bases; unmatched bases: 7. In DNA, the CDR3 is TGTGCCAGCAGCCCCAGGGCTAGCGGGGACACCGGGGAGCTGTTTTTT. Translation gives CASSPRASGDTGELFF. Supplemented by reference TRBV9 and TRBJ2-2, the full variable domain reads DSGVTQTPKHLITATGQRVTLRCSPRSGDLSVYWYQQSLDQGLQFLIQYYNGEERAKGNILERFSAQQFPDLHSELNLSSLELGDSALYFCASSPRASGDTGELFFGEGSRLTVL.

Points on this clone: One junction end disagrees with the germline gene, perhaps due to a read error. The genes are TRBV10-3 and TRBJ2-3, with TRBD1 matching 7 bases. Germline V gene lookup returns CDR1 ENHRY and CDR2 SYGVKD. The CDR3 contains 15 residues. CDR3 residues: CAISLRQGRTDRQYF. In DNA form, the CDR3 reads TGTGCCATCAGCCTAAGACAGGGACGCACAGATAGGCAGTATTTT.

This rearrangement joins TRBV12-3 or TRBV12-4 to TRBJ1-1; D gene uncertain. Trimming shortened V by 8 bases and J by 5 bases, and 9 bases separated the two germline ends. The CDR3 is 11 amino acids. The CDR3 sequence is CASLFRTEAFF. The DNA of the CDR3 is TGTGCCAGCCTGTTCAGGACTGAAGCTTTCTTT.

V is TRBV12-3 or TRBV12-4 and J is TRBJ1-5; D not certain. Trimming cost V 5 bases and J 3 bases, with 8 bases left between them. The CDR3 is 13 residues long. The DNA of the CDR3 is TGTGCCAGCAGTCGACGGAACAATCAGCCCCAGCATTTT. It translates to CASSRRNNQPQHF.

In its sample, this clone was seen once. The chain employs TRBV24-1 and TRBJ2-1, with D perhaps TRBD1 (7 bases). Between the trimmed V and J ends, which lost 10 bases and 0 bases, there was a span of 24 bases. The CDR3 extends over 18 amino acids. Per germline, CDR1 KGHDR and CDR2 SFDVKD. This CDR3 is CATSKSRGVPSSYNEQFF. DNA for the CDR3: TGTGCCACTAGTAAGAGCAGGGGGGTTCCGAGCTCCTACAATGAGCAGTTCTTC.

This clone appeared a single time. J is TRBJ2-5 and V is TRBV2; D could derive from TRBD1 or TRBD2 (5 bases each). The CDR3 runs 14 residues. Germline values: CDR1 SNHLY, CDR2 FYNNEI. Trimming removed 3 bases from V and 5 bases from J, with 13 bases in between. The CDR3, as DNA: TGTGCCAGCAGTGATGGTGGGGGTTCGGAGACCCAGTACTTC. Its protein is CASSDGGGSETQYF. The variable domain in full, completed from reference TRBV2 and TRBJ2-5, reads EPEVTQTPSHQVTQMGQEVILRCVPISNHLYFYWYRQILGQKVEFLVSFYNNEISEKSEIFDDQFSVERPDGSNFTLKIRSTKLEDSAMYFCASSDGGGSETQYFGPGTRLLVL.

The rearrangement links TRBV12-3 or TRBV12-4 to TRBJ2-3; D unclear. Trimming pared 3 bases from V and 5 bases from J, leaving 9 bases between. The CDR3 is 13 residues long. In nucleotides, the CDR3 is TGTGCCAGCAGTTTGGGCGGAAGAGATACGCAGTATTTT. It is translated as CASSLGGRDTQYF.

This clone was detected once. The identical CDR3 is also encoded by other nucleotide sequences in the sample. The chain combines TRBV18 with TRBJ2-5; D ambiguous. The germline V gene has CDR1 KGHSH and CDR2 LQKENI. V lost 0 bases and J lost 5, with 7 bases in between. CDR3 length: 13 residues. In DNA, the CDR3 is TGTGCCAGCTCACCACCGGCCCGGGAGACCCAGTACTTC. Protein sequence: CASSPPARETQYF.

This clone was counted only a few times. The gene calls are TRBV3-1 (or the pseudogene TRBV3-2) and TRBJ1-1; no firm D call. V dropped 5 bases and J dropped 5 bases, with 18 bases sitting between them. CDR3 length: 15 residues. Germline values: CDR1 LGHDT, CDR2 YNNKEL (reference sequence). This chain's CDR3 is CASSDPQVAGTEAFF. CDR3 sequence (DNA): TGTGCCAGCAGCGACCCTCAGGTCGCTGGGACTGAAGCTTTCTTT.

This sequence joins TRBV19 and TRBJ2-6, with a weak D call TRBD2 (6 bases). The CDR3 spans 20 residues. Trimming left V 3 bases short and J 0 bases short, with 21 bases between. The germline CDR1 and CDR2 sequences are LNHDA and SQIVND (reference sequence). CDR3 bases: TGTGCCAGTAGTATCTCATCCTCCGCGGGGTTGAACTCTGGGGCCAACGTCCTGACTTTC. It specifies CASSISSSAGLNSGANVLTF. The whole variable domain, filled in from reference TRBV19 and TRBJ2-6, reads DGGITQSPKYLFRKEGQNVTLSCEQNLNHDAMYWYRQDPGQGLRLIYYSQIVNDFQKGDIAEGYSVSREKKESFPLTVTSAQKNPTAFYLCASSISSSAGLNSGANVLTFGAGSRLTVL.

The chain combines TRBV6-5 with TRBJ2-7, with 10 bases that match TRBD2. Germline CDR1 and CDR2: MNHEY and SVGAGI. V lost 5 bases to trimming and J lost 3 bases; unmatched junction nucleotides: 7. The CDR3 extends over 15 amino acids. The CDR3 coding sequence is TGTGCCAGCAGTCGTCTAGCGGGAGTAGGCTACGAGCAGTACTTC. Encoded protein: CASSRLAGVGYEQYF.

The chain links TRBV5-1 to TRBJ2-7; maybe TRBD1 (6 bases). V shed 0 bases and J shed 4 bases, with 14 bases lying between them. In germline, CDR1 is SGHRS, CDR2 YFSETQ. The CDR3 is 15 residues long. CDR3 in amino acids: CASSLGNRVGYEQYF. CDR3 in DNA: TGCGCCAGCAGCTTGGGCAACAGGGTGGGATACGAGCAGTACTTC. The variable domain in full, completed from reference TRBV5-1 and TRBJ2-7, reads KAGVTQTPRYLIKTRGQQVTLSCSPISGHRSVSWYQQTPGQGLQFLFEYFSETQRNKGNFPGRFSGRQFSNSRSEMNVSTLELGDSALYLCASSLGNRVGYEQYFGPGTRLTVT.

The CDR3 protein is CASSQTLNYEQYF. Written as DNA, the CDR3 is TGTGCCAGCAGCCAAACGTTGAACTACGAGCAGTACTTC. The V call is TRBV25-1, the J call TRBJ2-7, with D uncertain. CDR1 and CDR2 from the germline V gene are MGHDK and SYGVNS. The CDR3 is 13 amino acids. V lost 6 bases and J lost 3, with 12 bases in between.

The gene calls are TRBV2 and TRBJ2-1, with 12 bases identical to TRBD2. The CDR3 sequence is 16 residues long. The V segment lost 3 bases and the J segment 3 bases; nucleotides outside the gene matches: 3. Per germline, CDR1 SNHLY and CDR2 FYNNEI. The CDR3 region has the DNA TGTGCCAGCAGTGAGTGGACTAGCGGGATCTACAATGAGCAGTTCTTC. Its translation is CASSEWTSGIYNEQFF.